This entry lists 3 T cell receptor beta chains sequenced from one sample in a study of blood T cell repertoires in COVID-19. Produced via immunoSEQ multiplex PCR; TCRdb's table is partial and in-frame only. The sample has roughly 150,000 clones; approximately 80% are singletons. Material for sequencing was peripheral blood. The receptors originated from a human donor in a cohort sampled during active COVID-19.

The V and J genes are TRBV29-1 and TRBJ2-4, with D possibly being TRBD1 (6 bases). Germline CDR1 and CDR2: SQVTM and ANQGSEA. The V and J ends lost 3 bases and 0 bases respectively, with 15 bases between them. The CDR3 length is 16 residues. In DNA, the CDR3 is TGCAGCGTTGAGGGGCAGGGGTTTGGAGCCAAAAACATTCAGTACTTC. It is translated as CSVEGQGFGAKNIQYF.

This clone was counted only a few times. The chain employs TRBV19 and TRBJ1-5; D gene uncertain. Trimming left V 10 bases short and J 1 base short, with 14 bases between. There are 14 residues in the CDR3. Per the germline V gene, CDR1 is LNHDA and CDR2 is SQIVND (reference sequence). The CDR3 protein is CATHEGASNQPQHF. CDR3 in DNA: TGTGCCACCCATGAGGGCGCGAGCAATCAGCCCCAGCATTTT.

The gene calls are TRBV9 and TRBJ2-7; tentative D call: TRBD2 (6 bases). Germline V gene lookup returns CDR1 SGDLS and CDR2 YYNGEE. This CDR3 has 15 residues. The V and J ends lost 4 bases and 7 bases respectively, with 21 bases between them. The CDR3, as DNA: TGTGCCAGCAGCCCTGGGGGGACGAATTCAAGGGAGCAGTACTTC. It yields the protein CASSPGGTNSREQYF.